The 27 T cell receptor beta chains below were found in one sample sequenced in a study of Ad26.COV2.S vaccination and SARS-CoV-2 variants. The data were produced by immunoSEQ multiplex PCR, yet TCRdb's version contains in-frame clones alone and is incomplete. This sample carries about 350,000 clones, less than 90% of them seen once, and the ten largest clones take 6.4%. Stated treatment: roughly 18 received Ad26.COV2.S at low or high dose, single or two shots; about 5 received placebo; per-sample allocation not given. Samples were taken on day 63 after the first vaccine or placebo injection. Sample: peripheral blood, taken in a trial of Ad26.COV2.S vaccine versus placebo. The receptors were sampled from a person aged 18-60 years who received the Ad26.COV2.S COVID-19 vaccine or a placebo.

In nucleotides, the CDR3 is TGCGCCAGCAGCCATGGGACAGGGGAATATCAGTACTTC. Protein: CASSHGTGEYQYF. The chain couples TRBV4-3 to TRBJ2-7; 10 nucleotides agree with TRBD1. Germline lookup yields CDR1 LGHNA and CDR2 YSLEER. The CDR3 covers 13 residues. The V segment lost 3 bases and the J segment 10 bases; nucleotides outside the gene matches: 6.

J is TRBJ1-1 and V is TRBV27; D is unclear. CDR1 is MNHEY and CDR2 is SMNVEV in the germline V gene (reference sequence). The CDR3 runs to 14 residues. Between the trimmed V and J ends, which lost 7 bases and 1 base, there was a span of 13 bases. This chain's CDR3 is CASTQSLANTEAFF. For the CDR3, the DNA is TGTGCCAGCACCCAGTCCCTGGCGAACACTGAAGCTTTCTTT.

The chain links TRBV5-8 to TRBJ2-7; possible D gene TRBD2, 6 bases. The CDR3 is 14 residues long. V dropped 7 bases and J dropped 5 bases, with 19 bases sitting between them. The germline V gene has CDR1 SGHTS and CDR2 YDEGEE. The CDR3 loop is CASPSSGEVDEQYF. The CDR3 DNA reads TGTGCCAGCCCCTCATCGGGAGAAGTCGACGAGCAGTACTTC.

The count of this clone is one. The CDR3 here is CATSRDGGNTIYF. Written as DNA, the CDR3 is TGTGCCACCAGCAGAGACGGTGGAAACACCATATATTTT. This sequence joins TRBV15 and TRBJ1-3; D is ambiguous. In germline, CDR1 is LNHNV, CDR2 YYDKDF (reference sequence). The CDR3 runs to 13 residues. With 0 bases removed from V and 3 bases from J, the gap between germline ends came to 3 bases.

This chain links TRBV5-1 with TRBJ2-5, with D perhaps TRBD2 (5 bases). Germline V lookup: CDR1 SGHRS, CDR2 YFSETQ. V lost 6 bases to trimming and J lost 3 bases, with 12 bases between them. This CDR3 comprises 13 residues. CDR3: CASTPGIKETQYF. The CDR3 DNA follows: TGCGCCAGCACCCCGGGGATCAAAGAGACCCAGTACTTC.

This clone was picked up one time. The chain combines TRBV19 with TRBJ2-7; no firm D call. The germline V and J ends were trimmed by 1 base and 0 bases, with 7 bases remaining between them. The CDR3 is made up of 14 amino acids. Germline assignment: CDR1 LNHDA and CDR2 SQIVND (reference sequence). The CDR3 spells CASSIGISSYEQYF. Written as DNA, the CDR3 is TGTGCCAGTAGTATAGGGATAAGCTCCTACGAGCAGTACTTC.

The chain links TRBV30 to TRBJ2-5, with unresolved D. This CDR3 region has 12 residues. The ends were cut back, 2 bases at V and 5 bases at J, with 9 bases in the middle. Germline loops: CDR1 GTSNPN, CDR2 SVGIG (reference sequence). The CDR3 nucleotides read TGTGCCTGGAGTAGAAGGGCGGAGACCCAGTACTTC. Amino acid sequence: CAWSRRAETQYF.

This chain joins TRBV5-4 and TRBJ2-1, with TRBD2 matching over 13 bases. The CDR3 extends over 16 amino acids. Germline V lookup: CDR1 SGHNT, CDR2 YYREEE (reference sequence). Trimming removed 0 bases from V and 8 bases from J; junction bases left unmatched: 5. CDR3 sequence (DNA): TGTGCCAGCAGCTTGGTGGGGACTAGCGGGATCGATGAGCAGTTCTTC. It yields the protein CASSLVGTSGIDEQFF.

J is TRBJ1-1 and V is TRBV5-4, with TRBD1 as a possible D gene (5 bases). The CDR3 runs to 15 residues. The germline CDR1 and CDR2 sequences are SGHNT and YYREEE (reference sequence). Trimming removed 4 bases from V and 0 bases from J, with 13 bases in between. CDR3 sequence: CASSIAGTVNTEAFF. CDR3 DNA sequence: TGTGCCAGCAGCATTGCAGGGACCGTGAACACTGAAGCTTTCTTT.

This clone has a count of ten or more. The rearrangement uses TRBV27 and TRBJ1-2; D gene ambiguous. The CDR3 loop spans 14 amino acids. V was trimmed by 5 bases and J by 1 base, leaving 11 bases between them. The germline CDR1 and CDR2 sequences are MNHEY and SMNVEV (reference sequence). The CDR3 is CASSLGKNNYGYTF. The CDR3 DNA reads as TGTGCCAGCAGTCTGGGGAAGAATAACTATGGCTACACCTTC.

The CDR3 region is CASSLDLGGPGNEQYF. The CDR3 DNA follows: TGTGCCAGCAGCTTGGATTTGGGGGGGCCAGGGAACGAGCAGTACTTC. V is TRBV5-4 and J is TRBJ2-7, with D tentatively TRBD2 (7 bases). Germline values: CDR1 SGHNT, CDR2 YYREEE (reference sequence). This CDR3 has 16 residues. Trimming stripped 0 bases from V and 5 bases from J, with 18 bases between.

This clone appeared once. This sample includes further DNA sequences coding for the same CDR3. The V call is TRBV27, the J call TRBJ1-1; tentative D call: TRBD1 (5 bases). Trimming shortened V by 2 bases and J by 1 base, and 8 bases separated the two germline ends. Germline V gene data show CDR1 as MNHEY and CDR2 as SMNVEV (reference sequence). The CDR3 runs to 14 residues. CDR3 residues: CASSLGTANTEAFF. CDR3 DNA sequence: TGTGCCAGCAGTTTAGGGACTGCGAACACTGAAGCTTTCTTT.

The CDR3 sequence: CASSLSYEQYF. CDR3 nucleotides: TGTGCCAGCAGTTTATCATACGAGCAGTACTTC. The V call is TRBV27, the J call TRBJ2-7; D not certain. Germline V gives CDR1 MNHEY, CDR2 SMNVEV (reference sequence). The CDR3 has 11 residues. The ends were cut back, 0 bases at V and 4 bases at J, with 1 base in the middle.

The chain joins TRBV7-3 to TRBJ1-1; TRBD1 matches at 8 bases. This CDR3 is built from 15 residues. In germline, CDR1 is SGHTA, CDR2 FQGTGA. With 5 bases clipped from V and 6 bases from J, the junction kept 11 bases outside the gene matches. The CDR3 DNA reads as TGTGCCAGCAGCCCAGGACAGGGTATAAGGTCTGAAGCTTTCTTT. Its translation is CASSPGQGIRSEAFF.

The CDR3 coding sequence is TGTGCCAGCAGCTTTCAAGGGGGGATACAAGAGACCCAGTACTTC. Translating gives CASSFQGGIQETQYF. J is TRBJ2-5 and V is TRBV7-2, with D tentatively TRBD1 or TRBD2 (6 bases each). Per germline, CDR1 SGHTA and CDR2 FQGNSA. Between the trimmed V and J ends, which lost 3 bases and 2 bases, there was a span of 13 bases. The CDR3 length is 15 residues.

This clone has only a few counts. The rearrangement joins TRBV4-1 to TRBJ2-2; 9 positions agree with TRBD1. The germline gives CDR1 MGHRA, CDR2 YSYEKL. This CDR3 region has 15 residues. J was trimmed by 4 bases and V by 4 bases; bases with no gene match: 4. CDR3 sequence: CASSPGDRVTGELFF. The DNA for the CDR3 is TGCGCCAGCAGCCCAGGGGACAGGGTCACCGGGGAGCTGTTTTTT.

This clone occurred once. The chain carries TRBV19 and TRBJ1-1; 11 bases align to TRBD1. Germline V gene sequence: CDR1 LNHDA, CDR2 SQIVND (reference sequence). The trim removed 4 bases at V and 6 bases at J, leaving 7 bases unmatched. The CDR3 length is 15 residues. Here the CDR3 DNA reads TGTGCCAGTAGTACACAGGACAGGGGGCTCCCTGAAGCTTTCTTT. Amino acid sequence: CASSTQDRGLPEAFF. Filled out from reference TRBV19 and TRBJ1-1, the complete variable domain reads DGGITQSPKYLFRKEGQNVTLSCEQNLNHDAMYWYRQDPGQGLRLIYYSQIVNDFQKGDIAEGYSVSREKKESFPLTVTSAQKNPTAFYLCASSTQDRGLPEAFFGQGTRLTVV.

The chain joins TRBV30 to TRBJ1-2; a possible D gene is TRBD1 (6 bases). V was clipped by 5 bases and J by 0 bases, with 10 bases between them. Looked up from germline, CDR1 is GTSNPN and CDR2 is SVGIG (reference sequence). The CDR3 consists of 13 residues. The CDR3 sequence is CAWCRTANYGYTF. CDR3 nucleotide sequence: TGTGCCTGGTGTCGGACAGCTAACTATGGCTACACCTTC. The whole variable domain, filled in from reference TRBV30 and TRBJ1-2, reads SQTIHQWPATLVQPVGSPLSLECTVEGTSNPNLYWYRQAAGRGLQLLFYSVGIGQISSEVPQNLSASRPQDRQFILSSKKLLLSDSGFYLCAWCRTANYGYTFGSGTRLTVV.

The chain joins TRBV4-3 to TRBJ1-5; D is uncertain. This CDR3 has 14 amino acids. Trimming removed 4 bases at V and 1 base at J, with 8 bases between. Germline lookup yields CDR1 LGHNA and CDR2 YSLEER. CDR3 loop: CASSPGISNQPQHF. The CDR3 nucleotides are TGCGCCAGCAGCCCGGGGATAAGCAATCAGCCCCAGCATTTT.

Regarding this clone: Other DNA sequences of this sample code for an identical CDR3. The rearrangement links TRBV7-2 to TRBJ1-3; TRBD1 might be the D (5 bases). V shed 1 base and J shed 2 bases, with 6 bases lying between them. CDR1 and CDR2 (germline): SGHTA, FQGNSA. The CDR3 is 14 amino acids. The CDR3 bases are TGTGCCAGCAGCTTAGGACAGACTGGAAACACCATATATTTT. Translating gives CASSLGQTGNTIYF.

The chain employs TRBV6-5 and TRBJ1-1; 7 bases agree with TRBD1. J was trimmed by 5 bases and V by 6 bases; bases with no gene match: 6. The CDR3 is 13 residues long. CDR1 and CDR2 from the germline V gene are MNHEY and SVGAGI. The CDR3 DNA sequence: TGTGCCAGCAGCCAGGGGGGGAGGACTGAAGCTTTCTTT. This sequence encodes CASSQGGRTEAFF.

The chain employs TRBV28 and TRBJ1-2; 7 bases are a match to TRBD1. The J segment lost 6 bases and the V segment lost 5 bases, leaving 3 bases of the junction unmatched. The V gene's germline CDR1 is MDHEN and CDR2 SYDVKM. There are 12 residues in the CDR3. In nucleotides, the CDR3 is TGTGCCAGCAGTACAGGGGTACATGGCTACACCTTC. Its translation is CASSTGVHGYTF.

This chain links TRBV7-2 with TRBJ2-7, with 8 nucleotides matching TRBD2. The V segment lost 5 bases and the J segment 5 bases; nucleotides outside the gene matches: 14. The CDR3 loop spans 16 amino acids. CDR1 is SGHTA, CDR2 FQGNSA, per germline. CDR3 region: CASSALGAGVFHEQYF. DNA of the CDR3: TGTGCCAGCAGCGCCTTGGGAGCGGGAGTCTTCCACGAGCAGTACTTC.

The chain has TRBV18 and TRBJ2-2; 7 nucleotides match TRBD1. The CDR3 loop spans 16 amino acids. V was pared by 3 bases and J by 1 base, with 5 bases of the junction left unmatched. Germline V gene lookup returns CDR1 KGHSH and CDR2 LQKENI. CDR3 loop: CASSPPGGVNTGELFF. CDR3 bases: TGTGCCAGCTCACCCCCAGGGGGTGTGAACACCGGGGAGCTGTTTTTT.

The chain employs TRBV11-3 and TRBJ2-7; possible D gene TRBD2, 6 bases. Germline V gene sequence: CDR1 SGHNT, CDR2 YENEEA. V lost 1 base, J lost 4 bases, and 14 bases lay in between. This CDR3 region has 15 residues. This chain's CDR3 is CASSLGGGGEYEQYF. DNA of the CDR3: TGTGCCAGCAGCTTAGGTGGAGGCGGGGAGTACGAGCAGTACTTC.

The chain is built from TRBV7-8 and TRBJ1-5; no clear D. Germline lookup yields CDR1 SGHVS and CDR2 FQNEAQ. The CDR3 loop spans 14 amino acids. V gave up 2 bases and J gave up 5 bases, with 10 bases separating them. In nucleotides, the CDR3 is TGTGCCAGCAGCTTACGGCAGCAGGATCAGCCCCAGCATTTT. Translated: CASSLRQQDQPQHF.

V is TRBV11-3 and J is TRBJ2-1, with D possibly TRBD2 on 6 matching bases. The germline V gene has CDR1 SGHNT and CDR2 YENEEA. V was cut by 1 base and J by 0 bases, with 13 bases left in between. The CDR3 is 17 residues long. The CDR3 bases are TGTGCCAGCAGCTTAGTGTTCGCGGGATCCTCCTACAATGAGCAGTTCTTC. Its protein product is CASSLVFAGSSYNEQFF.